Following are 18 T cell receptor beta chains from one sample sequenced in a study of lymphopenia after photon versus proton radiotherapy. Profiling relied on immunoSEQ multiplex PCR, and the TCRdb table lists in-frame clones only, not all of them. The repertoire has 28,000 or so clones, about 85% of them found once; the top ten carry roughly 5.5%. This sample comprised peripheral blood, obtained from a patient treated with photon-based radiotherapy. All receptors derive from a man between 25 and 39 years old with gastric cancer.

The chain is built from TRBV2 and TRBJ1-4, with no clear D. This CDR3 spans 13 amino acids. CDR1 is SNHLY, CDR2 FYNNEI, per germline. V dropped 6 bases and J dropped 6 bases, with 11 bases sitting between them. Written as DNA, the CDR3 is TGTGCCAGCAGCCGGGGTTCCTATGAAAAACTGTTTTTT. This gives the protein CASSRGSYEKLFF.

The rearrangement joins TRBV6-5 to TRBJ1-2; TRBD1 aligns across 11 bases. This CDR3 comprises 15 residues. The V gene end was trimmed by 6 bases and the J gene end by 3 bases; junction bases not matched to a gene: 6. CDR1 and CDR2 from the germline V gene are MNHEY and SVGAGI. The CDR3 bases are TGTGCCAGCAGAAAGGGACAGGGGGGATACTATGGCTACACCTTC. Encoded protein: CASRKGQGGYYGYTF.

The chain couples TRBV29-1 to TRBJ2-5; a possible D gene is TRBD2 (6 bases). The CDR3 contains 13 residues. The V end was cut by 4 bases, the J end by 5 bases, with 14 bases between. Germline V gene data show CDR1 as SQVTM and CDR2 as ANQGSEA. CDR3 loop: CSVGGELGETQYF. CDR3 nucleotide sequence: TGCAGCGTTGGGGGGGAGCTAGGCGAGACCCAGTACTTC. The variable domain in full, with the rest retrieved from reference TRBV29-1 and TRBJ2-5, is SAVISQKPSRDICQRGTSLTIQCQVDSQVTMMFWYRQQPGQSLTLIATANQGSEATYESGFVIDKFPISRPNLTFSTLTVSNMSPEDSSIYLCSVGGELGETQYFGPGTRLLVL.

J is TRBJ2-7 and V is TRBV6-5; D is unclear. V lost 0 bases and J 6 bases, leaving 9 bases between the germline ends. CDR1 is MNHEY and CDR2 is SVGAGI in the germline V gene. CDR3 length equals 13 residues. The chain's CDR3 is CASSYSGKGEQYF. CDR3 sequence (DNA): TGTGCCAGCAGTTACTCGGGAAAGGGCGAGCAGTACTTC.

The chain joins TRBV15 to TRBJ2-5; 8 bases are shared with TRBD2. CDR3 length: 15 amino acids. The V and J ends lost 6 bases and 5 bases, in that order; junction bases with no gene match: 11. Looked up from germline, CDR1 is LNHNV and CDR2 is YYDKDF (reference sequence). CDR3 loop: CATRLSGSSKETQYF. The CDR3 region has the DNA TGTGCCACCAGACTAAGCGGGAGCTCGAAGGAGACCCAGTACTTC.

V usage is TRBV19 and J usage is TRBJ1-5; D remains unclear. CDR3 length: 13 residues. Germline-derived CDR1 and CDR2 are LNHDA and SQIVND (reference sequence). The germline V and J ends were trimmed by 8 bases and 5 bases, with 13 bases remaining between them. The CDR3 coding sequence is TGTGCCAGTGCGGGGTCGGGCCATCAGCCCCAGCATTTT. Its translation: CASAGSGHQPQHF.

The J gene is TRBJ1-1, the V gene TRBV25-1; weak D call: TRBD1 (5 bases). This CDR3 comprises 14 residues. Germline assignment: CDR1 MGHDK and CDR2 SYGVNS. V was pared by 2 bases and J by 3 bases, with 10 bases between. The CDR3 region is CASSEGQGHTEAFF. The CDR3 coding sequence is TGTGCCAGCAGTGAAGGGCAGGGTCACACTGAAGCTTTCTTT.

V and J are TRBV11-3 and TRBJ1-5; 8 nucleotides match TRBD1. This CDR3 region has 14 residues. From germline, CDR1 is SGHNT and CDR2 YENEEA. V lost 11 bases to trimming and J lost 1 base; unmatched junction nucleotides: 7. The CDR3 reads CAVLQGDSNQPQHF. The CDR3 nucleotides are TGTGCCGTTCTACAGGGGGACAGCAATCAGCCCCAGCATTTT.

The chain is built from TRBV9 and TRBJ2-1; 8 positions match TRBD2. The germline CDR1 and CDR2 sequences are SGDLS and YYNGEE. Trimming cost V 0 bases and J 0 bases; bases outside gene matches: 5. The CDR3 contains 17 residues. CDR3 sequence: CASSVGNSGGSYNEQFF. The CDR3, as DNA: TGTGCCAGCAGCGTAGGGAACAGCGGGGGCTCCTACAATGAGCAGTTCTTC.

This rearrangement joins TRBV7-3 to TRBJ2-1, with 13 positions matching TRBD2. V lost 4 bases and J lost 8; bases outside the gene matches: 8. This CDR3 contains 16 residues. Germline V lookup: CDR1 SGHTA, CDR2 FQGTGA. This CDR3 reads CASSSSGTSGDYEQFF. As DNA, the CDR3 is TGTGCCAGCAGCTCGTCCGGGACTAGCGGGGACTATGAGCAGTTCTTC.

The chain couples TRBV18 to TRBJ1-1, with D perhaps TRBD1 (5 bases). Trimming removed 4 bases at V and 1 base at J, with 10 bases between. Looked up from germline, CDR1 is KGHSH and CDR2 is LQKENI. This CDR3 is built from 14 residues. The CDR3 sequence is CASSLGPTNTEAFF. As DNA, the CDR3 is TGTGCCAGCTCACTGGGGCCGACGAACACTGAAGCTTTCTTT.

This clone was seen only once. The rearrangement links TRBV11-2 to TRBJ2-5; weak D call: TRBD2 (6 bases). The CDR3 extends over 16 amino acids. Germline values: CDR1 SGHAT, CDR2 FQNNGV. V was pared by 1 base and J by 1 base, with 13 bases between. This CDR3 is CASSLGRLGVQETQYF. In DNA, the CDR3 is TGTGCCAGCAGCTTAGGACGACTAGGCGTCCAAGAGACCCAGTACTTC.

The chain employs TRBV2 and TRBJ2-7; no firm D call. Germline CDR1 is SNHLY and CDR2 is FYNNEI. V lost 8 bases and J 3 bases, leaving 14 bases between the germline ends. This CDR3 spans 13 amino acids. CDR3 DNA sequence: TGTGCCAGCGGCCTCACCCCTTTCTACGAGCAGTACTTC. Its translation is CASGLTPFYEQYF.

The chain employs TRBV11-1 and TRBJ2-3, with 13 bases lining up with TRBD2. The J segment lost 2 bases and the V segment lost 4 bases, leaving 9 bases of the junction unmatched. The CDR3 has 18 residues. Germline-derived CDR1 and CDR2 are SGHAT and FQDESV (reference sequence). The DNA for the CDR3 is TGTGCCAGCAGCTCAGGGACTAGCGGGACTCCTTCCACAGATACGCAGTATTTT. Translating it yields CASSSGTSGTPSTDTQYF.

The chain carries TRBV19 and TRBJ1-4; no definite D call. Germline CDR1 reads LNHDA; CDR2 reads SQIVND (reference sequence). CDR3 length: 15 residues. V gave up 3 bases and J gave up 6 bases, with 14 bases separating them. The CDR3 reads CASSISPTGDEKLFF. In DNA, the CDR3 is TGTGCCAGTAGTATCTCCCCCACTGGAGATGAAAAACTGTTTTTT.

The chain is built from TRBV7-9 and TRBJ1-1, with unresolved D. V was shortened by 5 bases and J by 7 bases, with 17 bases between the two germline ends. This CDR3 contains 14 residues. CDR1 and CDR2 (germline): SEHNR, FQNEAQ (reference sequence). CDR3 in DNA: TGTGCCAGCAGCCCAGGTGGTGCGCAGTATGAAGCTTTCTTT. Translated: CASSPGGAQYEAFF.

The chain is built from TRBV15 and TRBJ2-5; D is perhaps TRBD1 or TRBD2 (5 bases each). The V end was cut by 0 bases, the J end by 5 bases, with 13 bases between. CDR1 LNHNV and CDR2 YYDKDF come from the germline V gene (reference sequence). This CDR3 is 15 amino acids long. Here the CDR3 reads CATSRDSLGDETQYF. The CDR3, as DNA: TGTGCCACCAGCAGAGATTCGCTGGGGGACGAGACCCAGTACTTC.

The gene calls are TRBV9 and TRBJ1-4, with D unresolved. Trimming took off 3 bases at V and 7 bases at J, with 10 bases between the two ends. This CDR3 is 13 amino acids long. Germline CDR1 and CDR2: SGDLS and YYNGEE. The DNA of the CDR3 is TGTGCCAGCAGCGCTCACATCATTGAAAAACTGTTTTTT. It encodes CASSAHIIEKLFF. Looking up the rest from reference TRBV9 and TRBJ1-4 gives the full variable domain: DSGVTQTPKHLITATGQRVTLRCSPRSGDLSVYWYQQSLDQGLQFLIQYYNGEERAKGNILERFSAQQFPDLHSELNLSSLELGDSALYFCASSAHIIEKLFFGSGTQLSVL.